This TCR beta chain was captured in a study of cytomegalovirus exposure and HLA in healthy donors. Study findings and constraints: The study labeled fewer than 200 TCR beta chains cytomegalovirus-associated. Specific recognition of CMV antigens was confirmed in vitro for a few chains (all CMV-associated). Most observed TCR sequences were rare, whereas some public TCRs were detected in many donors. Accounts indicate the classifier identified cytomegalovirus status with strong specificity and sensitivity.

Turning to this clone: Its antigen is as yet unknown.

The repertoire was sequenced with immunoSEQ multiplex PCR; TCRdb's copy has only in-frame clones and lacks some. The repertoire has about 120,000 clones, around 87% of them found once; the top ten carry around 6%. Germline lookup yields CDR1 KGHSH and CDR2 LQKENI. The CDR3 covers 16 residues. With V trimmed by 4 bases and J by 5 bases, 8 bases remained unmatched. Input material: PBMCs. The chain employs TRBV18 and TRBJ1-1, with 12 bases that match TRBD1. This TCR was recovered from a woman in her late teens or twenties in good health and CMV-seropositive. The CDR3 reads CASSRRDRGRWTEAFF. The CDR3, as DNA: TGTGCCAGCTCACGCCGGGACAGGGGGCGTTGGACTGAAGCTTTCTTT.